The 13 T cell receptor beta chains listed next were all sequenced from one sample in a study of cytomegalovirus exposure and HLA in healthy donors. The PCR ran on 60 Vbeta and 13 Jbeta primers. Profiling relied on immunoSEQ multiplex PCR, and the TCRdb table lists in-frame clones only, not all of them. This table has 100,000 to 150,000 clones, 78% appearing once. Sequencing was carried out using PBMCs. The receptors here all came from a man aged 40-50 years in good health and CMV-seronegative.

The chain links TRBV5-1 to TRBJ2-2, with 11 bases aligning to TRBD1. CDR3 length: 15 residues. V shed 4 bases, J shed 6 bases, and the junction held 5 bases outside the gene matches. The germline V gene encodes CDR1 SGHRS and CDR2 YFSETQ. The chain's CDR3 is CASSKSDRGPGELFF. DNA of the CDR3: TGCGCCAGCAGCAAATCGGACAGGGGGCCCGGGGAGCTGTTTTTT.

The chain employs TRBV19 and TRBJ2-5; a weak D match, TRBD2 (6 bases). This CDR3 is built from 15 residues. Trimming took off 2 bases at V and 5 bases at J, with 15 bases between the two ends. Per the germline V gene, CDR1 is LNHDA and CDR2 is SQIVND (reference sequence). CDR3 sequence: CASSITPGDGETQYF. Written as DNA, the CDR3 is TGTGCCAGTAGTATAACGCCGGGGGATGGGGAGACCCAGTACTTC.

This clone was counted only a few times. The gene calls are TRBV9 and TRBJ2-1, with D maybe TRBD1 (6 bases). The germline gives CDR1 SGDLS, CDR2 YYNGEE. Trimming took 1 base from V and 4 from J, leaving 12 bases between them. This CDR3 has 15 residues. This chain's CDR3 is CASSVSGGFYNEQFF. The CDR3 DNA sequence: TGTGCCAGCAGCGTAAGTGGGGGCTTTTACAATGAGCAGTTCTTC. The full variable domain, in which reference TRBV9 and TRBJ2-1 provide the parts outside the CDR3, is DSGVTQTPKHLITATGQRVTLRCSPRSGDLSVYWYQQSLDQGLQFLIQYYNGEERAKGNILERFSAQQFPDLHSELNLSSLELGDSALYFCASSVSGGFYNEQFFGPGTRLTVL.

The chain combines TRBV28 with TRBJ2-4; D might be TRBD1 (6 bases). This CDR3 contains 17 residues. Germline CDR1 MDHEN, CDR2 SYDVKM. V gave up 8 bases and J gave up 0 bases, with 20 bases separating them. DNA for the CDR3: TGTGCCAGCCGAAGGAAGGGGGTATTACTAGCCAAAAACATTCAGTACTTC. Translation: CASRRKGVLLAKNIQYF.

The chain joins TRBV7-9 to TRBJ2-7, with D tentatively TRBD2 (5 bases). CDR1 and CDR2 from the germline V gene are SEHNR and FQNEAQ (reference sequence). V was cut by 10 bases and J by 6 bases, with 25 bases left in between. CDR3 size: 15 residues. The CDR3 region has the DNA TGTGCCACCTCCCCGGGGTCCTCAGGAACTTCCGAGCAGTACTTC. It codes for CATSPGSSGTSEQYF.

This chain connects TRBV7-6 to TRBJ2-2, with TRBD1 matching 10 bases. CDR1 SGHVS and CDR2 FNYEAQ come from the germline V gene. The CDR3 totals 16 residues. V gave up 5 bases and J gave up 6 bases; unmatched junction bases: 9. CDR3 region: CASSPPGTGVAGELFF. The CDR3 nucleotides are TGTGCCAGCAGCCCACCCGGGACAGGGGTTGCCGGGGAGCTGTTTTTT.

The genes are TRBV6-4 and TRBJ2-1, with 10 bases lining up with TRBD1. This CDR3 region has 16 residues. The trim removed 2 bases at V and 7 bases at J, leaving 8 bases unmatched. CDR1 is MRHNA, CDR2 SNTAGT, per germline. The DNA of the CDR3 is TGTGCCAGCAGTGACGTTTCGGGACAGGGGAGAAATGAGCAGTTCTTC. Translated: CASSDVSGQGRNEQFF.

This clone was detected a few times. The rearrangement links TRBV7-9 to TRBJ1-3; D is possibly TRBD1 (5 bases). Trimming stripped 1 base from V and 2 bases from J, with 9 bases between. In germline, CDR1 is SEHNR, CDR2 FQNEAQ (reference sequence). There are 15 residues in the CDR3. The CDR3 nucleotides are TGTGCCAGCAGCTTAGGTTCAGGGACTGGAAACACCATATATTTT. It specifies CASSLGSGTGNTIYF.

V and J are TRBV19 and TRBJ1-1, with a possible D match to TRBD1 (6 bases). The CDR3 has 12 amino acids. Germline V gives CDR1 LNHDA, CDR2 SQIVND (reference sequence). Trimming took off 5 bases at V and 10 bases at J, with 14 bases between the two ends. The CDR3 region has the DNA TGTGCCAGTAGTTCAATACAGGGCCCAGCTTTCTTT. Translated: CASSSIQGPAFF. Filled out from reference TRBV19 and TRBJ1-1, the complete variable domain reads DGGITQSPKYLFRKEGQNVTLSCEQNLNHDAMYWYRQDPGQGLRLIYYSQIVNDFQKGDIAEGYSVSREKKESFPLTVTSAQKNPTAFYLCASSSIQGPAFFGQGTRLTVV.

This chain links TRBV9 with TRBJ1-4; 8 bases map to TRBD1. This CDR3 is 14 amino acids long. V was pared by 4 bases and J by 7 bases, with 6 bases of the junction left unmatched. Germline loops: CDR1 SGDLS, CDR2 YYNGEE. CDR3 amino acids: CASSLGGTGEKLFF. CDR3 in DNA: TGTGCCAGCAGCCTAGGGGGGACAGGTGAAAAACTGTTTTTT.

The chain carries TRBV7-9 and TRBJ1-1; TRBD1 matches at 8 bases. V lost 1 base and J lost 0; bases outside the gene matches: 1. The CDR3 covers 15 residues. Germline CDR1 SEHNR, CDR2 FQNEAQ (reference sequence). Here the CDR3 reads CASSLGQGLNTEAFF. The CDR3 DNA follows: TGTGCCAGCAGCTTAGGACAGGGGTTGAACACTGAAGCTTTCTTT. Full variable domain (rest looked up from reference TRBV7-9 and TRBJ1-1): DTGVSQNPRHKITKRGQNVTFRCDPISEHNRLYWYRQTLGQGPEFLTYFQNEAQLEKSRLLSDRFSAERPKGSFSTLEIQRTEQGDSAMYLCASSLGQGLNTEAFFGQGTRLTVV.

This chain links TRBV18 with TRBJ1-1; D gene uncertain. The CDR3 spans 13 residues. The V and J ends lost 5 bases and 1 base respectively, with 8 bases between them. The germline CDR1 and CDR2 sequences are KGHSH and LQKENI. The CDR3 spells CASSEVRNTEAFF. The CDR3 DNA sequence: TGTGCCAGCTCAGAGGTAAGGAACACTGAAGCTTTCTTT.

This clone occurred once. The V call is TRBV5-6, the J call TRBJ1-2; 8 bases map to TRBD1. The CDR3 has 14 amino acids. Germline values: CDR1 SGHDT, CDR2 YYEEEE. J lost 8 bases, V lost 0 bases, and 6 bases had no gene match. The CDR3 spells CASSLGQGARGYTF. The CDR3 region has the DNA TGTGCCAGCAGCTTGGGGCAGGGGGCTCGAGGCTACACCTTC.